These T cell receptor beta chains were read from a single sample in a study of T cells in Graves' hyperthyroidism and ophthalmopathy. TCRdb passed the multiplex PCR reads through MiXCR, listing each CDR3 protein once. The data show 450,000 to 650,000 distinct CDR3 sequences, over 15% seen once. The source material was blood. The receptor set was obtained from a woman under 30 with Graves' ophthalmopathy. Each CDR3 is given with its conserved first and last residue. The order of the fields is clone size, V gene, D gene, J gene, CDR3 protein, CDR3 DNA. D genes are given only for firm matches. Not all rows give a size; the values are once, few, many and, for expanded clones, a class.

many,TRBV15,TRBD2,TRBJ2-1,CATSRDLGKRDSSYNEQFF,TGTGCCACCAGCAGAGATCTTGGGAAGCGGGATAGCTCCTACAATGAGCAGTTCTTC
-,TRBV6-2/TRBV6-3,-,TRBJ1-3,CASTPGTGLPTNTIYF,TGTGCCAGCACCCCCGGGACCGGGCTCCCGACGAACACCATATATTTT
once,TRBV6-2/TRBV6-3,-,TRBJ1-5,CASREAGNQPQHF,TGTGCCAGCAGAGAGGCAGGGAATCAGCCCCAGCATTTT
many,TRBV10-3,TRBD1,TRBJ2-7,CAISEPGQTYEQYF,TGTGCCATCAGTGAACCGGGACAGACCTACGAGCAGTACTTC
-,TRBV6-1,-,TRBJ2-3,CASSEGEGAGTDTQYF,TGTGCCAGCAGTGAAGGGGAGGGGGCCGGCACAGATACGCAGTATTTT
-,TRBV5-1,-,TRBJ1-3,CASSLASPGNTIYF,TGCGCCAGCAGCTTGGCGTCCCCTGGAAACACCATATATTTT
few,TRBV28,-,TRBJ1-3,CASRSNHNGNTIYF,TGTGCCAGCAGATCCAACCACAACGGAAACACCATATATTTT
-,TRBV4-1,-,TRBJ2-1,CASSQVWSINEQFF,TGCGCCAGCAGCCAAGTATGGTCTATCAATGAGCAGTTCTTC
-,TRBV28,-,TRBJ2-7,CASSANRESYEQYF,TGTGCCAGCAGTGCGAACAGGGAATCCTACGAGCAGTACTTC
many,TRBV7-8,TRBD2,TRBJ2-1,CASSLNSGGYNEQFF,TGTGCCAGCAGCTTAAATAGCGGGGGGTACAATGAGCAGTTCTTC
-,TRBV7-8,TRBD1,TRBJ1-1,CASSSTGGLEAFF,TGTGCCAGCAGCTCCACAGGGGGCCTCGAAGCTTTCTTT
-,TRBV5-6,-,TRBJ1-2,CASSGRGRDGLYGYTF,TGTGCCAGCAGCGGGCGGGGCAGGGACGGACTCTATGGCTACACCTTC
few,TRBV5-8,-,TRBJ2-1,CASSLFASSHNEQFF,TGTGCCAGCAGCTTATTTGCTAGCTCCCACAATGAGCAGTTCTTC
many,TRBV20-1,TRBD2,TRBJ2-2,CSARLAGTTGELFF,TGCAGTGCTAGACTAGCGGGGACCACCGGGGAGCTGTTTTTT
-,TRBV5-4,-,TRBJ2-5,CASSLDLPGETQYF,TGTGCCAGCAGCTTAGACCTCCCTGGCGAGACCCAGTACTTC
-,TRBV3-1,-,TRBJ2-3,CASSQVGSTDTQYF,TGTGCCAGCAGCCAAGTTGGTAGCACAGATACGCAGTATTTT
-,TRBV20-1,-,TRBJ1-6,CSAREEEVRSSYNSPLHF,TGCAGTGCTAGAGAGGAGGAGGTACGCAGCTCCTATAATTCACCCCTCCACTTT
many,TRBV11-2,-,TRBJ1-6,CASSQTRGRGGNSPLHF,TGTGCCAGCAGCCAGACCAGGGGACGCGGGGGTAATTCACCCCTCCACTTT
-,TRBV19,-,TRBJ1-6,CASSPGANNSPLHF,TGTGCCAGTAGTCCAGGGGCAAATAATTCACCCCTCCACTTT
many,TRBV11-2,-,TRBJ2-5,CASSISGGAGETQYF,TGTGCCAGCAGCATAAGTGGGGGCGCGGGGGAGACCCAGTACTTC
many,TRBV9,-,TRBJ2-1,CASSPGGGSNEQFF,TGTGCCAGCAGCCCCGGCGGGGGCTCAAATGAGCAGTTCTTC
many,TRBV6-1,-,TRBJ1-2,CASSPDRNHGYTF,TGTGCCAGCAGCCCTGACAGAAATCATGGCTACACCTTC
many,TRBV2,-,TRBJ1-1,CASSAESQTLTEAFF,TGTGCCAGCAGTGCAGAGTCACAGACATTGACTGAAGCTTTCTTT
few,TRBV7-3,-,TRBJ1-2,CASSPDPTVRLGYTF,TGTGCCAGCAGCCCAGACCCTACAGTAAGGCTTGGCTACACCTTC
many,TRBV6-1,-,TRBJ1-6,CASSEGSGGISPLHF,TGTGCCAGCAGTGAAGGAAGTGGCGGTATTTCACCCCTCCACTTT
many,TRBV2,-,TRBJ1-5,CASSETGTYNQPQHF,TGTGCCAGCAGTGAAACTGGGACCTACAATCAGCCCCAGCATTTT
-,TRBV11-3,-,TRBJ2-7,CASSLDWRQDEQYF,TGTGCCAGCAGCTTAGATTGGAGACAGGACGAGCAGTACTTC
many,TRBV5-1,-,TRBJ2-1,CASSLGEGEYEQFF,TGCGCCAGCAGCTTGGGGGAGGGGGAGTATGAGCAGTTCTTC
many,TRBV7-2,-,TRBJ1-1,CASSFQGATEAFF,TGTGCCAGCAGCTTTCAGGGAGCGACTGAAGCTTTCTTT
many,TRBV28,TRBD1,TRBJ2-7,CASVVTRGGLRHEQYF,TGTGCCAGCGTGGTAACGCGAGGGGGCCTTCGCCACGAGCAGTACTTC
many,TRBV7-3,-,TRBJ2-1,CASSLKVGGNYNEQFF,TGTGCCAGCAGCTTAAAGGTGGGAGGAAACTACAATGAGCAGTTCTTC
many,TRBV4-2,TRBD2,TRBJ2-7,CASSEATSGSYEQYF,TGTGCCAGCAGCGAAGCGACTAGCGGGAGCTACGAGCAGTACTTC
many,TRBV5-1,-,TRBJ2-7,CASSFQENYEQYF,TGCGCCAGCAGCTTCCAGGAGAACTACGAGCAGTACTTC
few,TRBV10-3,TRBD1,TRBJ2-6,CAIRKWDSESSGANVLTF,TGTGCCATCAGGAAATGGGACAGCGAAAGCTCTGGGGCCAACGTCCTGACTTTC
many,TRBV30,-,TRBJ2-3,CAWRPRDLEYTQYF,TGTGCCTGGAGACCCCGGGACTTGGAATATACGCAGTATTTT
many,TRBV5-6,TRBD2,TRBJ2-3,CASSDWTSGSSDTQYF,TGTGCCAGCAGCGATTGGACTAGCGGGAGTTCAGATACGCAGTATTTT
few,TRBV29-1,-,TRBJ1-2,CSVEAADFMGGYTF,TGCAGCGTTGAGGCCGCAGATTTTATGGGTGGCTACACCTTC
many,TRBV5-1,TRBD1,TRBJ2-3,CASSLAPGGEGTDTQYF,TGCGCCAGCAGCTTGGCGCCAGGGGGTGAGGGCACAGATACGCAGTATTTT
many,TRBV30,-,TRBJ1-1,CACLGEITEAFF,TGTGCCTGCTTAGGGGAAATCACTGAAGCTTTCTTT
-,TRBV11-2,-,TRBJ1-5,CASSLNVGGNQPQHF,TGTGCCAGCAGCTTAAATGTGGGGGGCAATCAGCCCCAGCATTTT
few,TRBV20-1,-,TRBJ1-1,CSASRGDDWGTEAFF,TGCAGTGCTAGTCGCGGGGATGATTGGGGAACTGAAGCTTTCTTT
many,TRBV20-1,-,TRBJ2-2,CSARTGTYGGELFF,TGCAGTGCTAGAACCGGGACGTACGGGGGGGAGCTGTTTTTT
few,TRBV6-1,-,TRBJ1-4,CASSGIRGGEKLFF,TGTGCCAGCAGTGGGATCAGGGGAGGTGAAAAACTGTTTTTT
many,TRBV6-5,-,TRBJ1-6,CASSYAGALNSPLHF,TGTGCCAGCAGTTACGCGGGGGCTCTAAATTCACCCCTCCACTTT
many,TRBV7-9,-,TRBJ1-1,CASSSIGGPEAFF,TGTGCCAGCAGCTCTATTGGGGGACCTGAAGCTTTCTTT
-,TRBV9,-,TRBJ1-4,CASSVGDGREKLFF,TGTGCCAGCAGCGTGGGGGACGGGCGTGAAAAACTGTTTTTT
few,TRBV10-3,-,TRBJ2-1,CAIPRPPLVNYNEQFF,TGTGCCATCCCCCGACCCCCACTAGTTAATTACAATGAGCAGTTCTTC
many,TRBV6-1,-,TRBJ1-1,CASSRKGKAFF,TGTGCCAGCAGTCGGAAGGGGAAAGCTTTCTTT
many,TRBV18,TRBD1,TRBJ2-7,CASSPEGQGGTYEQYF,TGTGCCAGCTCACCGGAGGGACAGGGGGGTACCTACGAGCAGTACTTC
many,TRBV6-6,-,TRBJ2-7,CASSYGGPSSYEQYF,TGTGCCAGCAGTTACGGGGGACCTAGCTCCTACGAGCAGTACTTC
many,TRBV5-4,TRBD1,TRBJ1-1,CASSYGQGLDTEAFF,TGTGCCAGCAGTTATGGACAGGGTCTGGACACTGAAGCTTTCTTT
many,TRBV3-1,TRBD2,TRBJ2-3,CASSSQERGEDTQYF,TGTGCCAGCAGCTCGCAGGAGCGGGGGGAAGATACGCAGTATTTT
few,TRBV6-1,-,TRBJ2-1,CASSLTAMGLGYNEQFF,TGTGCCAGCAGTCTAACCGCGATGGGCTTGGGGTACAATGAGCAGTTCTTC
many,TRBV13,TRBD2,TRBJ2-3,CASSFRGGRTDTQYF,TGTGCCAGCAGCTTCCGGGGGGGACGCACAGATACGCAGTATTTT
few,TRBV24-1,-,TRBJ1-1,CATSQSGDTEAFF,TGTGCCACCAGTCAGTCCGGGGACACTGAAGCTTTCTTT
few,TRBV5-6,TRBD1,TRBJ2-7,CASSLMGQGTHEQYF,TGTGCCAGCAGCTTGATGGGACAGGGAACGCACGAGCAGTACTTC
-,TRBV5-4,TRBD1,TRBJ1-2,CASSSLKTGTGGDGYTF,TGTGCCAGCAGCTCCCTTAAGACCGGGACAGGGGGCGATGGCTACACCTTC
many,TRBV10-3,TRBD2,TRBJ2-5,CAISESKSGGVQETQYF,TGTGCCATCAGTGAGTCGAAAAGCGGGGGAGTACAAGAGACCCAGTACTTC
-,TRBV7-9,TRBD1,TRBJ1-4,CASSGSGGQGYEKLFF,TGTGCCAGCAGCGGCTCGGGGGGACAGGGGTATGAAAAACTGTTTTTT